This T cell receptor beta chain was profiled in a study of tumor-infiltrating lymphocytes in localized non-small cell lung cancer. Libraries were prepared by immunoSEQ multiplex PCR; TCRdb keeps only in-frame clonotypes and omits some of them. The top ten clones hold under 7% of a sample with 15,000 to 17,000 clones, approximately 62% of them seen once. This clone was seen a few times. Germline V gene lookup returns CDR1 SGDLS and CDR2 YYNGEE. The V and J ends lost 3 bases and 4 bases respectively, with 13 bases between them. The CDR3 runs to 15 residues. The origin of this receptor is a human donor with non-small cell lung cancer. The chain has TRBV9 and TRBJ2-2, with a tentative D call TRBD1 (6 bases). Sample: lung tumor tissue. The CDR3 sequence is CASSAAGVRTGELFF. In DNA form, the CDR3 reads TGTGCCAGCAGCGCCGCAGGGGTTCGCACCGGGGAGCTGTTTTTT.